These 22 T cell receptor beta chains were sequenced from one sample in a study of blood T cell repertoires in COVID-19. Assay used: immunoSEQ multiplex PCR; TCRdb lists only in-frame clones, some missing. The sample holds about 240,000 clones, roughly 85% seen once. Sequenced: peripheral blood. The origin of the receptors is a woman aged 18 to 35 with acute or convalescent COVID-19.

The rearrangement links TRBV4-3 to TRBJ1-2; D unclear. Trimming took 0 bases from V and 4 from J, leaving 18 bases between them. The germline V gene has CDR1 LGHNA and CDR2 YSLEER. This CDR3 is 17 amino acids long. The CDR3 bases are TGCGCCAGCAGCCAAGAGTTCCCGGTGGTTCGGGGCTATGGCTACACCTTC. The encoded protein is CASSQEFPVVRGYGYTF.

This chain connects TRBV2 to TRBJ2-5; 7 positions match TRBD2. Germline CDR1 SNHLY, CDR2 FYNNEI. Trimming removed 3 bases from V and 9 bases from J; junction bases left unmatched: 4. There are 12 residues in the CDR3. This chain's CDR3 is CASSDEGGPQYF. For the CDR3, the DNA is TGTGCCAGCAGTGATGAGGGAGGGCCCCAGTACTTC.

The chain employs TRBV6-5 and TRBJ1-4, with a tentative D call TRBD1 (5 bases). Germline V CDR1 and CDR2: MNHEY, SVGAGI. This CDR3 is built from 13 residues. Trimming took 0 bases from V and 8 from J, leaving 7 bases between them. For the CDR3, the DNA is TGTGCCAGCAGTTACTCGACAGTGGAAAAACTGTTTTTT. Translating gives CASSYSTVEKLFF.

This sequence joins TRBV6-5 and TRBJ2-1, with TRBD1 matching over 10 bases. There are 15 residues in the CDR3. Looked up from germline, CDR1 is MNHEY and CDR2 is SVGAGI. The ends lost 4 bases at V and 4 bases at J; junction bases unmatched: 4. For the CDR3, the DNA is TGTGCCAGCAGTTCCGGGACAGGGGTGTACAATGAGCAGTTCTTC. It is translated as CASSSGTGVYNEQFF.

This rearrangement joins TRBV5-6 to TRBJ1-2; D uncertain. V dropped 0 bases and J dropped 2 bases, with 8 bases sitting between them. This CDR3 contains 14 residues. In germline, CDR1 is SGHDT, CDR2 YYEEEE. The CDR3 sequence: CASSLGWANYGYTF. In DNA form, the CDR3 reads TGTGCCAGCAGCTTGGGTTGGGCGAACTATGGCTACACCTTC. Filled out from reference TRBV5-6 and TRBJ1-2, the complete variable domain reads DAGVTQSPTHLIKTRGQQVTLRCSPKSGHDTVSWYQQALGQGPQFIFQYYEEEERQRGNFPDRFSGHQFPNYSSELNVNALLLGDSALYLCASSLGWANYGYTFGSGTRLTVV.

The CDR3 DNA follows: TGTGCCAGTAACCCAGGGGTGAGCACTGAAGCTTTCTTT. Translation gives CASNPGVSTEAFF. This chain uses TRBV19 with TRBJ1-1, with D possibly matching TRBD1 (6 bases). The CDR3 is 13 residues long. Looked up from germline, CDR1 is LNHDA and CDR2 is SQIVND (reference sequence). V gave up 7 bases and J gave up 4 bases, with 13 bases separating them.

The rearrangement joins TRBV19 to TRBJ1-5, with D perhaps TRBD1 (5 bases). Trimming removed 3 bases at V and 3 bases at J, with 9 bases between. Looked up from germline, CDR1 is LNHDA and CDR2 is SQIVND (reference sequence). CDR3 length equals 14 residues. The CDR3 DNA sequence: TGTGCCAGTAGTATTGGGGGGAACAATCAGCCCCAGCATTTT. This sequence encodes CASSIGGNNQPQHF.

V gene TRBV19 combines with J gene TRBJ1-3, with D perhaps matching TRBD1 (6 bases). The germline V and J ends were trimmed by 3 bases and 0 bases, with 12 bases remaining between them. This CDR3 spans 16 amino acids. Germline V lookup: CDR1 LNHDA, CDR2 SQIVND (reference sequence). In DNA, the CDR3 is TGTGCCAGTAGTATCCAGACAGGTTTCTCTGGAAACACCATATATTTT. Its translation: CASSIQTGFSGNTIYF.

This clone was detected only a few times. V usage is TRBV14 and J usage is TRBJ2-5; perhaps TRBD1 as D (5 bases). CDR1 SGHDN and CDR2 FVKESK come from the germline V gene. V was shortened by 10 bases and J by 5 bases, with 17 bases between the two germline ends. The CDR3 sequence is 13 residues long. CDR3 DNA sequence: TGTGCCACCCAAAAGGGGCTGGGGGAGACCCAGTACTTC. Amino acids: CATQKGLGETQYF.

This clone was seen just once. The chain links TRBV2 to TRBJ1-5, with 8 bases fitting TRBD1. The CDR3 runs 15 residues. Germline V CDR1 and CDR2: SNHLY, FYNNEI. V gave up 6 bases and J gave up 9 bases; unmatched junction bases: 13. For the CDR3, the DNA is TGTGCCAGCAGCGTTGGACAGGGACCGGGCAGGCCCCAGCATTTT. As protein: CASSVGQGPGRPQHF.

This CDR3 reads CASSWGGHETQYF. DNA for the CDR3: TGTGCCAGCAGTTGGGGAGGGCACGAGACCCAGTACTTC. The rearrangement links TRBV5-6 to TRBJ2-5; 7 nucleotides line up with TRBD2. Germline loops: CDR1 SGHDT, CDR2 YYEEEE. V gave up 5 bases and J gave up 5 bases; unmatched junction bases: 6. CDR3 length: 13 amino acids.

The chain employs TRBV7-8 and TRBJ1-1; TRBD1 matches 8 bases. J gave up 0 bases and V 0 bases, and 12 bases lay outside the gene matches. Per the germline V gene, CDR1 is SGHVS and CDR2 is FQNEAQ. This CDR3 region has 19 residues. As DNA, the CDR3 is TGTGCCAGCAGCTTAGCCAAGACAGGGGCCCGATATATGAACACTGAAGCTTTCTTT. This encodes CASSLAKTGARYMNTEAFF.

The chain carries TRBV11-2 and TRBJ2-3; 13 bases align to TRBD2. CDR3 length equals 19 residues. Per the germline V gene, CDR1 is SGHAT and CDR2 is FQNNGV. Unmatched junction bases numbered 11, after V lost 5 bases and J lost 0 bases. CDR3 nucleotide sequence: TGTGCCAGCAGCCCACGACTAGCGGGAGGACATATTAGCACAGATACGCAGTATTTT. It codes for CASSPRLAGGHISTDTQYF.

The chain combines TRBV24-1 with TRBJ1-2; 10 nucleotides line up with TRBD1. Germline CDR1 is KGHDR and CDR2 is SFDVKD. After removal of 4 bases from V and 5 bases from J, the junction contained 6 bases not matched to a gene. The CDR3 length is 15 residues. The CDR3 DNA sequence: TGTGCCACCAGTGACCCGGGACAGGGGTTATATGGCTACACCTTC. Its protein is CATSDPGQGLYGYTF.

The CDR3 DNA is TGTGCCAGCAGCCCCGACAGGGGGTCAGATACGCAGTATTTT. This encodes CASSPDRGSDTQYF. The rearrangement links TRBV7-2 to TRBJ2-3, with 9 bases identical to TRBD1. CDR1 and CDR2 from the germline V gene are SGHTA and FQGNSA. V lost 5 bases, J lost 4 bases, and 4 bases stayed unmatched. The CDR3 extends over 14 amino acids.

This clone has more than one count but fewer than ten. This chain connects TRBV9 to TRBJ1-2; D remains unclear. Trimming removed 3 bases from V and 8 bases from J, with 14 bases in between. CDR1 SGDLS and CDR2 YYNGEE come from the germline V gene. The CDR3 runs to 13 residues. Here the CDR3 reads CASSDYDMRGYTF. The CDR3, as DNA: TGTGCCAGCAGCGATTACGACATGCGCGGCTACACCTTC.

The rearrangement joins TRBV24-1 to TRBJ2-2; 7 nucleotides line up with TRBD1. This CDR3 comprises 15 residues. The germline gives CDR1 KGHDR, CDR2 SFDVKD. The trim removed 3 bases at V and 3 bases at J, leaving 3 bases unmatched. The CDR3 region has the DNA TGTGCCACCAGTGATGCCACAGGGGACACCGGGGAGCTGTTTTTT. Translating gives CATSDATGDTGELFF.

This clone has more than one count but fewer than ten. The chain employs TRBV13 and TRBJ1-2; tentative D call: TRBD1 (5 bases). Trimming removed 8 bases at V and 4 bases at J, with 8 bases between. Germline V gives CDR1 PRHDT, CDR2 FYEKMQ (reference sequence). This CDR3 is built from 11 residues. CDR3 sequence (DNA): TGTGCCAGCCAGGGTGGCTATGGCTACACCTTC. It codes for CASQGGYGYTF.

V and J are TRBV5-1 and TRBJ1-1; unclear D gene. The germline V and J ends were trimmed by 2 bases and 4 bases, with 9 bases remaining between them. The CDR3 consists of 13 residues. Per the germline V gene, CDR1 is SGHRS and CDR2 is YFSETQ. The CDR3: CASSLYLGTEAFF. The CDR3 nucleotides read TGCGCCAGCAGCTTATATCTCGGCACTGAAGCTTTCTTT.

This chain joins TRBV19 and TRBJ2-3, with 9 bases matching TRBD2. Losses at the gene ends were 10 bases for V and 6 bases for J; bases not matched to a gene: 20. This CDR3 spans 17 amino acids. Germline loops: CDR1 LNHDA, CDR2 SQIVND (reference sequence). CDR3 sequence reads: CATKKTGSGGSRDTQYF. The CDR3 DNA follows: TGTGCCACCAAAAAAACAGGAAGCGGGGGGAGCAGGGATACGCAGTATTTT.

The chain links TRBV7-2 to TRBJ2-1; 13 bases match TRBD2. V lost 3 bases and J lost 15; bases outside the gene matches: 11. CDR3 length: 15 amino acids. CDR1 is SGHTA and CDR2 is FQGNSA in the germline V gene. CDR3: CASSFEPGLAGVRFF. The CDR3 DNA sequence: TGTGCCAGCAGCTTCGAGCCCGGACTAGCGGGAGTCCGGTTCTTC.

The V gene is TRBV7-2, the J gene TRBJ2-7; 7 bases line up with TRBD2. The CDR3 runs to 19 residues. The V gene end was trimmed by 1 base and the J gene end by 1 base; junction bases not matched to a gene: 16. Germline V gene data show CDR1 as SGHTA and CDR2 as FQGNSA. DNA for the CDR3: TGTGCCAGCAGCTTAGGATTCCGTCCTCTAGCGGTGATATCCTACGAGCAGTACTTC. Translating it yields CASSLGFRPLAVISYEQYF.